This entry concerns a single T cell receptor beta chain. The sample belongs to a study of blood T cells in healthy people across ages. The V segment lost 6 bases and the J segment 14 bases; nucleotides outside the gene matches: 18. The CDR3 is made up of 15 amino acids. Per germline, CDR1 MNHEY and CDR2 SVGEGT. Sample-barcoded 5' priming and a J-beta primer mix drove a second PCR of about 6 to 12 cycles. TCRdb re-called the 5' RACE reads with MiXCR, one entry per CDR3 protein. The sample yields roughly 800,000 distinct CDR3 sequences, 53% seen once. The specimen sequenced was blood. The sequence was obtained from an elderly man in good health. The chain combines TRBV6-2 or TRBV6-3 with TRBJ2-3; 9 bases are shared with TRBD2. As DNA, the CDR3 is TGTGCCAGCAGCCAGACTAGCGGAGGGGAGAGATACGCGTATTTT. Protein sequence: CASSQTSGGERYAYF.